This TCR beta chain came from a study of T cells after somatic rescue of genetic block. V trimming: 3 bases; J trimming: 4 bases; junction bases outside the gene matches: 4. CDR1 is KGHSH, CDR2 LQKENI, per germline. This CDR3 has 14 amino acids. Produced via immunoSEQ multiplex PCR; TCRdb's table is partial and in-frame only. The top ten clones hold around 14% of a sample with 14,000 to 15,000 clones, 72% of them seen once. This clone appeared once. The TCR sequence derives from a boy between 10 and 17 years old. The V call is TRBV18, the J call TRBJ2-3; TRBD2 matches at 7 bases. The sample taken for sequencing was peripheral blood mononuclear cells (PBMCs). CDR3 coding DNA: TGTGCCAGCTCACCGGGGAGGGCAGCAGATACGCAGTATTTT. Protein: CASSPGRAADTQYF.